Shown below are 12 T cell receptor beta chains from a single sample sequenced in a study of blood T cell repertoires in COVID-19. Assay used: immunoSEQ multiplex PCR; TCRdb lists only in-frame clones, some missing. The sample includes about 210,000 clones, around 90% of them seen just once. The sequenced sample was peripheral blood. These receptors were collected from a man aged 65-85 years with acute or convalescent COVID-19.

V gene TRBV21-1 combines with J gene TRBJ1-1. TRBV21-1 is given as a pseudogene. This CDR3 has 15 amino acids. CDR3 coding DNA: TGTGCCAGCAGCAAGGGTCCGCGGGTGAAGACTGAAGCTTTCTTT. It codes for CASSKGPRVKTEAFF.

In its sample, this clone was seen once. This chain connects TRBV9 to TRBJ2-5, with 14 bases that match TRBD2. Germline V gene sequence: CDR1 SGDLS, CDR2 YYNGEE. The CDR3 has 15 amino acids. The V gene end was trimmed by 7 bases and the J gene end by 5 bases; junction bases not matched to a gene: 7. The CDR3 nucleotides are TGTGCCAGCGGTTTGACTAGCGGGAGGGCGGAGACCCAGTACTTC. Its protein product is CASGLTSGRAETQYF. The whole variable domain, filled in from reference TRBV9 and TRBJ2-5, reads DSGVTQTPKHLITATGQRVTLRCSPRSGDLSVYWYQQSLDQGLQFLIQYYNGEERAKGNILERFSAQQFPDLHSELNLSSLELGDSALYFCASGLTSGRAETQYFGPGTRLLVL.

The genes are TRBV10-3 and TRBJ2-3, with D perhaps TRBD1 (6 bases). This CDR3 is built from 16 residues. Germline CDR1 is ENHRY and CDR2 is SYGVKD. The V end lost 2 bases, the J end lost 0 bases, and 12 bases lay between the germline ends. The CDR3 DNA is TGTGCCATCAGTGAGAGACAGGTGCCTAGCACAGATACGCAGTATTTT. This sequence encodes CAISERQVPSTDTQYF.

V usage is TRBV4-2 and J usage is TRBJ1-2; the match to TRBD1 covers 7 bases. After removal of 1 base from V and 2 bases from J, the junction contained 7 bases not matched to a gene. This CDR3 contains 16 residues. From germline, CDR1 is LGHNA and CDR2 YNFKEQ. The DNA for the CDR3 is TGTGCCAGCAGCCAAGGACAGGGATTGGGGAACTATGGCTACACCTTC. It specifies CASSQGQGLGNYGYTF.

The J gene is TRBJ2-3, the V gene TRBV5-1, with TRBD2 as a possible D gene (5 bases). Trimming took 5 bases from V and 5 from J, leaving 15 bases between them. Looked up from germline, CDR1 is SGHRS and CDR2 is YFSETQ. The CDR3 sequence is 14 residues long. CDR3 coding DNA: TGCGCCAGCAGATCGCGTATCGGGGAAGATACGCAGTATTTT. Translation: CASRSRIGEDTQYF. Variable domain in full (rest from reference TRBV5-1 and TRBJ2-3): KAGVTQTPRYLIKTRGQQVTLSCSPISGHRSVSWYQQTPGQGLQFLFEYFSETQRNKGNFPGRFSGRQFSNSRSEMNVSTLELGDSALYLCASRSRIGEDTQYFGPGTRLTVL.

The chain employs TRBV27 and TRBJ2-3; no firm D call. The germline V gene has CDR1 MNHEY and CDR2 SMNVEV (reference sequence). The CDR3 totals 15 residues. With 5 bases removed from V and 3 bases from J, the gap between germline ends came to 15 bases. The CDR3 reads CASSPRGPGTDTQYF. Here the CDR3 DNA reads TGTGCCAGCAGTCCCCGAGGTCCTGGGACAGATACGCAGTATTTT.

The chain uses TRBV28 and TRBJ1-1; 10 bases fit TRBD1. In germline, CDR1 is MDHEN, CDR2 SYDVKM. The ends lost 4 bases at V and 5 bases at J; junction bases unmatched: 13. This CDR3 is built from 17 residues. The CDR3 DNA reads TGTGCCAGCAGTTCCTACCGGACAGGGGGGACCGGGACTGAAGCTTTCTTT. Translated: CASSSYRTGGTGTEAFF.

The chain uses TRBV30 and TRBJ1-1; the D gene is possibly TRBD1 (5 bases). Germline assignment: CDR1 GTSNPN and CDR2 SVGIG (reference sequence). Trimming removed 0 bases at V and 7 bases at J, with 18 bases between. The length of the CDR3 is 15 residues. The CDR3 here is CAWSVHLQGLVEAFF. For the CDR3, the DNA is TGTGCCTGGAGTGTACACCTTCAGGGACTCGTTGAAGCTTTCTTT.

This clone was detected only a few times. In DNA, the CDR3 is TGTGCTAGTGGTTTGAGGGGAGCGGGGTTCCAGCCCCAGCATTTT. As protein: CASGLRGAGFQPQHF. The chain couples TRBV12-5 to TRBJ1-5, with a tentative D call TRBD1 (5 bases). In germline, CDR1 is LGHNT, CDR2 FRNRAP. The V gene lost 2 bases and the J gene lost 7 bases, with 15 bases spanning the gap. The CDR3 runs to 15 residues.

The DNA for the CDR3 is TGTGCCAGCAGTTACAGGGGTCCGACCACCGGGGAGCTGTTTTTT. Residues: CASSYRGPTTGELFF. V usage is TRBV6-2 or TRBV6-3 and J usage is TRBJ2-2; maybe TRBD1 (5 bases). Germline CDR1 reads MNHEY; CDR2 reads SVGEGT. V was pared by 2 bases and J by 4 bases, with 11 bases between. The CDR3 is made up of 15 amino acids.

The sample holds a few counts of this clone. This chain links TRBV5-4 with TRBJ2-1; D is perhaps TRBD1 (7 bases). Germline-derived CDR1 and CDR2 are SGHNT and YYREEE (reference sequence). Trimming stripped 4 bases from V and 2 bases from J, with 16 bases between. The CDR3 loop spans 16 amino acids. The CDR3 reads CASSLAGGLPYNEQFF. Written as DNA, the CDR3 is TGTGCCAGCAGCCTAGCAGGGGGGTTGCCCTACAATGAGCAGTTCTTC.

The chain links TRBV27 to TRBJ2-7, with D perhaps matching TRBD1 (8 bases). The CDR3 totals 15 residues. Trimming shortened V by 4 bases and J by 2 bases, and 15 bases separated the two germline ends. Per germline, CDR1 MNHEY and CDR2 SMNVEV (reference sequence). Written as DNA, the CDR3 is TGTGCCAGCAGTTCAGTACAGGGGGGGACCTACGAGCAGTACTTC. Its protein is CASSSVQGGTYEQYF.